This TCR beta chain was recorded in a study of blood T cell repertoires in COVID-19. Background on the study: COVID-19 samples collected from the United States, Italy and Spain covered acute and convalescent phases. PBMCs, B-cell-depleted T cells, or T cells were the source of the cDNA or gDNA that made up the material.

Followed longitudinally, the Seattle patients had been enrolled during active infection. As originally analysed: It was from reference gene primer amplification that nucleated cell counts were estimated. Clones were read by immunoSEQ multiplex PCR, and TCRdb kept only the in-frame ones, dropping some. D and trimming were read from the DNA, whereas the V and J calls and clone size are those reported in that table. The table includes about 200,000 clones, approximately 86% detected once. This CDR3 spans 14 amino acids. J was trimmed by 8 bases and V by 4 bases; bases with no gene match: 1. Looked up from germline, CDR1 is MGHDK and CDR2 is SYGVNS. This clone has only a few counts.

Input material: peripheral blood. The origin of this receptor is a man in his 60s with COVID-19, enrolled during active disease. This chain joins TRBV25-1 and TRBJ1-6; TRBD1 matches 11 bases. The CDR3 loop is CASSGTGGDSPLHF. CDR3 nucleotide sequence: TGTGCCAGCAGTGGGACAGGGGGCGATTCACCCCTCCACTTT. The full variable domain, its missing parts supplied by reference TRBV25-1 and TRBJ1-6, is EADIYQTPRYLVIGTGKKITLECSQTMGHDKMYWYQQDPGMELHLIHYSYGVNSTEKGDLSSESTVSRIRTEHFPLTLESARPSHTSQYLCASSGTGGDSPLHFGNGTRLTVT.